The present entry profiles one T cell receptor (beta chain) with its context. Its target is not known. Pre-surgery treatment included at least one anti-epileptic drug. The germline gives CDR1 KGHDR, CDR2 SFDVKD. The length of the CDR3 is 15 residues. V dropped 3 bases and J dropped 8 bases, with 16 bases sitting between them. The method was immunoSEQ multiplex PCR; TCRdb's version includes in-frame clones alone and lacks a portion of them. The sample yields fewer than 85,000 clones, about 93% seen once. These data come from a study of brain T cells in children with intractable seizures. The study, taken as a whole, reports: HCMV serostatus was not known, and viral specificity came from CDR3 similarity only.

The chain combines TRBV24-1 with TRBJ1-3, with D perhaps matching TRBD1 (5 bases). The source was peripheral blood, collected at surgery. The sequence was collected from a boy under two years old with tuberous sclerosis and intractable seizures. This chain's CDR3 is CATSDTRDREDTIYF. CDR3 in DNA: TGTGCCACCAGTGATACGCGGGACCGGGAAGACACCATATATTTT.